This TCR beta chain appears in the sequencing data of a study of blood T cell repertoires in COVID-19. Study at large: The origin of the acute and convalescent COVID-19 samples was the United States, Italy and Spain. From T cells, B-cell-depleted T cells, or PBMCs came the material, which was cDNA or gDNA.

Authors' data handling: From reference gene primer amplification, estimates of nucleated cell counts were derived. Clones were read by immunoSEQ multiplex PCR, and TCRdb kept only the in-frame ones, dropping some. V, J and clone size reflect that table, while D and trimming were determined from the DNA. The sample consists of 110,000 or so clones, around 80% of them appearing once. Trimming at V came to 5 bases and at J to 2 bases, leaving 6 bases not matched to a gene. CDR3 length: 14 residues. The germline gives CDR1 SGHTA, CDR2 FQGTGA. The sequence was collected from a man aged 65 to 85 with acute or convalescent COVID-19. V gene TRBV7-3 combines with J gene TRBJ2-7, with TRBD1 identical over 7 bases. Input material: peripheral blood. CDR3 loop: CASSPSTGTYEQYF. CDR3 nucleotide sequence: TGTGCCAGCAGCCCCTCGACAGGGACCTACGAGCAGTACTTC.